One and the same sample provided the 8 T cell receptor beta chains below, sequenced in a study of response to subunit inactivated influenza vaccine. TCRdb independently ran MiXCR on the RT-PCR reads; one entry per CDR3 protein. This sample has 290,000 or so distinct CDR3 sequences, with approximately 21% found just once. The source was PBMCs from blood, collected approximately 20 months after vaccination. The receptors originated from a man aged 45-69 years who received an inactivated influenza vaccine.

This clonotype came up many times. The rearrangement links TRBV2 to TRBJ1-1, with D unresolved. V was pared by 4 bases and J by 10 bases, with 16 bases between. The CDR3 sequence is 13 residues long. The V gene's germline CDR1 is SNHLY and CDR2 FYNNEI. Here the CDR3 reads CASSVQILFGAFF. The CDR3 DNA follows: TGTGCCAGCAGTGTTCAGATCCTCTTTGGAGCTTTCTTT.

The chain has TRBV29-1 and TRBJ2-5; 7 bases align to TRBD2. Germline V gene sequence: CDR1 SQVTM, CDR2 ANQGSEA. The CDR3 is 15 amino acids. The trim removed 4 bases at V and 4 bases at J, leaving 12 bases unmatched. CDR3 sequence (DNA): TGCAGCGTTGCAGTTGGCGGGAGTGGGCCAGAGACCCAGTACTTC. As protein: CSVAVGGSGPETQYF.

V gene TRBV24-1 combines with J gene TRBJ1-1; 10 positions agree with TRBD1. The CDR3 spans 15 residues. Germline-derived CDR1 and CDR2 are KGHDR and SFDVKD. With 5 bases clipped from V and 5 bases from J, the junction kept 7 bases outside the gene matches. CDR3 region: CATSGGQGVGTEAFF. Here the CDR3 DNA reads TGTGCCACCAGTGGAGGACAGGGGGTTGGGACTGAAGCTTTCTTT.

The chain links TRBV30 to TRBJ1-5, with D hard to call. The V gene lost 3 bases and the J gene lost 0 bases, with 6 bases spanning the gap. This CDR3 comprises 13 residues. Germline V CDR1 and CDR2: GTSNPN, SVGIG (reference sequence). The CDR3 region has the DNA TGTGCCTGGAGGGACTATAGCAATCAGCCCCAGCATTTT. This sequence encodes CAWRDYSNQPQHF.

On this clonotype: A clone one base away is much larger, so this may be a read error. The J gene is TRBJ1-1, the V gene TRBV6-1; D uncertain. Germline loops: CDR1 MNHNS, CDR2 SASEGT. The CDR3 totals 13 residues. CDR3 sequence reads: CATSSGWNTKAFF. The CDR3 DNA sequence: TGTGCCACCTCGTCGGGATGGAACACTAAAGCTTTCTTT.

The gene calls are TRBV24-1 and TRBJ2-1; 9 bases are shared with TRBD2. The V and J ends lost 3 bases and 9 bases, in that order; junction bases with no gene match: 8. The germline CDR1 and CDR2 sequences are KGHDR and SFDVKD. CDR3 length: 15 residues. The CDR3 DNA is TGTGCCACCAGTGATCCACTAGCGGGTTTGAGTGAGCAGTTCTTC. It codes for CATSDPLAGLSEQFF.

Worth noting for this clonotype: A much larger clone lies one base from this, so it may be a read error. The CDR3 region has the DNA TGTGCCAGCAGCTTAGGGGACAGGCGCAATCAGCCCCAGCATTTT. Its translation: CASSLGDRRNQPQHF. The genes are TRBV7-2 and TRBJ1-5; 8 bases are a match to TRBD1. After removal of 1 base from V and 2 bases from J, the junction contained 1 base not matched to a gene. CDR3 length equals 15 residues. Germline V gene sequence: CDR1 SGHTA, CDR2 FQGNSA.

This clonotype was recorded at least ten times. The V gene is TRBV4-3, the J gene TRBJ1-2; D is undetermined. V lost 4 bases and J lost 2, with 14 bases in between. The CDR3 covers 15 residues. Germline V gives CDR1 LGHNA, CDR2 YSLEER. CDR3 sequence (DNA): TGCGCCAGCAGCCTTACGCACGAGGGCAACTATGGCTACACCTTC. Protein: CASSLTHEGNYGYTF.